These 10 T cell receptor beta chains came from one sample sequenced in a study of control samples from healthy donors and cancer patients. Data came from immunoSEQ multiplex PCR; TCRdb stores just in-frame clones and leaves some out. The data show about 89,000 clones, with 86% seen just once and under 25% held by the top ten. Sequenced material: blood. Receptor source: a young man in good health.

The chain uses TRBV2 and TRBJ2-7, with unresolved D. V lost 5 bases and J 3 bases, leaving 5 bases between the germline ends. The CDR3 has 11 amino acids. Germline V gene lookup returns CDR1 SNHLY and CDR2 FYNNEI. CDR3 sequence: CASSPLYEQYV. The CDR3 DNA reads TGTGCCAGCAGTCCGCTCTACGAGCAGTACGTC.

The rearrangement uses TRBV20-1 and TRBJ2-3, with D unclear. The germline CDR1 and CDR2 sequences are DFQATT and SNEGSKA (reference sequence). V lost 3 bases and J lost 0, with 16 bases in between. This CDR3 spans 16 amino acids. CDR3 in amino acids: CSASWALSISTDTQYF. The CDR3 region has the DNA TGCAGTGCTAGTTGGGCCCTTTCTATCAGCACAGATACGCAGTATTTT.

CDR3 sequence: CASSLRGISGNTIYF. The CDR3 nucleotides are TGTGCCAGCAGCTTGCGGGGGATAAGTGGAAACACCATATATTTT. The V call is TRBV5-6, the J call TRBJ1-3; perhaps TRBD1 as D (5 bases). Trimming cost V 1 base and J 3 bases, with 11 bases left between them. Germline V gene data show CDR1 as SGHDT and CDR2 as YYEEEE. CDR3 length equals 15 residues.

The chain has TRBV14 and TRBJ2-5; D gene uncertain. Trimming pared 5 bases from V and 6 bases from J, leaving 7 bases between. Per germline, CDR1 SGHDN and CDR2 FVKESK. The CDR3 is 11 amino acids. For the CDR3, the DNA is TGTGCCAGCAGCAAAAGGCAGACCCAGTACTTC. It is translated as CASSKRQTQYF.

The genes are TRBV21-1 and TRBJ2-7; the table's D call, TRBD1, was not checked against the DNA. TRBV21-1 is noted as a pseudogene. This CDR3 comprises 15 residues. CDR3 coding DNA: TGTGCCAGCAGCAAAGCGGCAGGGGGATCCTACGAGCAGTACGTC. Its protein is CASSKAAGGSYEQYV.

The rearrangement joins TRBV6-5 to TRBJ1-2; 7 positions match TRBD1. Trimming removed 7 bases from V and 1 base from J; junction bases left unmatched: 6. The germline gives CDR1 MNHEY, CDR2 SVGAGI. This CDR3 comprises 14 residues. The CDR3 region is CASTPTGCNYGYTF. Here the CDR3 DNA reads TGTGCCAGCACTCCGACAGGGTGTAACTATGGCTACACCTTC.

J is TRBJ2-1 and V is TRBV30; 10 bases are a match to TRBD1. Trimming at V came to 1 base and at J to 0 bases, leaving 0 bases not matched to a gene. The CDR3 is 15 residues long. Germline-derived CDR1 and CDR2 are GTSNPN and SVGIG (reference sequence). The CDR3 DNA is TGTGCCTGGAGTGGGACAGGGGGCTCCTACAATGAGCAGTTCTTC. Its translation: CAWSGTGGSYNEQFF.

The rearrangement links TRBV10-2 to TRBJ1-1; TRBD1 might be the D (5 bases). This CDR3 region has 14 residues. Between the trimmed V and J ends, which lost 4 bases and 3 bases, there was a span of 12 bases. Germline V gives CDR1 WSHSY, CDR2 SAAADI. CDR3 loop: CASSARGSDTEAFF. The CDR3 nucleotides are TGCGCCAGCAGTGCTAGGGGCTCTGACACTGAAGCTTTCTTT.

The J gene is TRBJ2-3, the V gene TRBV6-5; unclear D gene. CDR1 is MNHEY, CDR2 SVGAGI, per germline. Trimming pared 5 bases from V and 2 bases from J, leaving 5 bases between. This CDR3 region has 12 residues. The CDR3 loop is CASSTNTDTQYF. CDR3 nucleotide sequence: TGTGCCAGCAGTACTAACACAGATACGCAGTATTTT.

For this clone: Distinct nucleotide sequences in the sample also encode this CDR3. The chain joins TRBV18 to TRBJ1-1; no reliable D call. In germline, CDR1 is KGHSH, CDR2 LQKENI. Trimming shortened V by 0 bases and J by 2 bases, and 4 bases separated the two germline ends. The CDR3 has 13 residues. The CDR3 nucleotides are TGTGCCAGCTCACCACCGGGCAACACTGAAGCTTTCTTT. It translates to CASSPPGNTEAFF.